The rows below give T cell receptor beta chains drawn from one sample of a study of shared clonotypes between healthy human individuals. The table came from immunoSEQ multiplex PCR; TCRdb's copy has only in-frame clones and leaves some out. Of 1,400,000 or so clones detected, 98% appear once; the ten largest clones hold around 0.38%. The sequenced material came from naive CD4+ T cells sorted from blood. All receptors come from a man aged 30 to 39 in good health. CDR3s include the opening cysteine and the closing phenylalanine or tryptophan. A D gene is named only where the DNA matches it firmly.

j_call d_call v_call cdr3_aa cdr3_nt
TRBJ2-7 - TRBV5-1 CASSFRTEYEQYF TGCGCCAGCAGCTTCAGGACAGAGTACGAGCAGTACTTC
TRBJ2-1 - TRBV5-6 CASSLGVLGEQFF TGTGCCAGCAGCTTGGGGGTGCTAGGTGAGCAGTTCTTC
TRBJ2-7 - TRBV10-1 CASSESASTLREQYF TGCGCCAGCAGTGAGTCAGCTAGTACCCTACGAGAGCAGTACTTC
TRBJ1-1 TRBD1 TRBV5-1 CASRSDRGLLNTEAFF TGCGCCAGCAGATCCGACAGGGGGTTGTTGAACACTGAAGCTTTCTTT
TRBJ2-3 - TRBV5-1 CASTRWSITDTQYF TGCGCCAGCACCCGGTGGTCAATCACAGATACGCAGTATTTT
TRBJ2-7 - TRBV21-1 CASSRESRPYEQYF TGTGCCAGCTCCCGGGAAAGTAGACCCTACGAGCAGTACTTC
TRBJ1-2 - TRBV28 CASFDWGVQGYTF TGTGCCAGCTTTGACTGGGGTGTCCAGGGCTACACCTTC
TRBJ1-5 - TRBV2 CASQGGTYSNQPQHF TGTGCCTCTCAAGGGGGGACCTACAGCAATCAGCCCCAGCATTTT
TRBJ2-7 TRBD2 TRBV7-2 CASSSRTSGRGEQYF TGTGCCAGCAGCTCCCGGACTAGCGGGAGGGGCGAGCAGTACTTC
TRBJ2-3 TRBD1 TRBV14 CASSQTPGQGALSTDTQYF TGTGCCAGCAGCCAAACCCCGGGCCAGGGGGCCCTTAGCACAGATACGCAGTATTTT
TRBJ2-4 TRBD2 TRBV11-2 CASVSGELTKNIQYF TGTGCCAGCGTCAGCGGGGAGTTAACCAAAAACATTCAGTACTTC
TRBJ2-7 TRBD1 TRBV13 CASSYRGGANFYEQYF TGTGCCAGCAGCTACCGAGGGGGCGCAAATTTCTACGAGCAGTACTTC
TRBJ2-6 TRBD1 TRBV15 CATSRTGGSGANVLTF TGTGCCACCAGCAGGACAGGGGGCTCTGGGGCCAACGTCCTGACTTTC
TRBJ1-1 TRBD1 TRBV15 CATSRDRQGSREAFF TGTGCCACCAGCAGGGACCGACAGGGATCAAGAGAAGCTTTCTTT
TRBJ2-3 - TRBV28 CASSGDSLSTDTQYF TGTGCCAGCAGTGGGGATAGTCTCAGCACAGATACGCAGTATTTT
TRBJ2-2 - TRBV5-1 CASRIRVNTGELFF TGCGCCAGCAGGATCCGGGTGAACACCGGGGAGCTGTTTTTT
TRBJ1-2 - TRBV9 CASSVGGLYGYTF TGTGCCAGCAGCGTAGGAGGGCTCTATGGCTACACCTTC
TRBJ2-5 - TRBV5-6 CASSLAPGGEGETQYF TGTGCCAGCAGCTTGGCCCCAGGGGGGGAAGGAGAGACCCAGTACTTC